Included here is one T cell receptor (beta chain) sequence, with context. This clonotype was detected ten times or more. Its antigen specificity is not known. No base quality values were provided; no much bigger clone lies one nucleotide off. TCRdb records Illumina HiSeq 1500 as the sequencer. TCRdb trimmed public reads at Q25 via fastp, called clones via MiXCR and kept in-frame beta chains. Under each unique CDR3 protein, matching rows form one entry showing the most common genes and DNA. This sample comprises about 300,000 distinct CDR3 sequences, around 9.6% of them detected only once. The ten largest clones represent 2% to 3% of the sample. This record comes from a study of T cell repertoires in cytomegalovirus infection (dated by TCRdb to between 2019 and 2020). About the investigation overall: Donor HLA type was relevant to the analysis, as public TCR beta signatures indicated carriage of CMV infection together with the matching HLA type. Summary of the overall study and its limitations: In both this cohort and an independent cohort of 352 donors, the cumulative frequency of public TCR beta family members distinguished carriers of CMV infection plus the relevant HLA type. The ex vivo response was dominated by HLA-C-restricted CMV-specific TCR beta clonotypes, which also provided the single most frequent clonotype in two of eight donors.

Sequencing input: PBMCs. This TCR came from a human donor in good health (CMV status not recorded). Some clones in this sample may be carry-over from other donors' samples.

The DNA sequence follows: TGTGCCAGCGGGAGGGACGGGGGCCCTGATACGCAGTATTTT. Its product reads: CASGRDGGPDTQYF. Recombination connected TRBV7-2 to TRBJ2-3; the D gene is possibly TRBD2, with 7 bases matching. The germline V gene sets CDR1 to SGHTA and CDR2 to FQGNSA. V loses 8 bases, J loses 6 bases, and the germline ends lie 18 bases apart. The CDR3 numbers 14 residues from cysteine through phenylalanine. Left in the record is the CDR3 DNA by itself, 42 bases read in frame from the first base.